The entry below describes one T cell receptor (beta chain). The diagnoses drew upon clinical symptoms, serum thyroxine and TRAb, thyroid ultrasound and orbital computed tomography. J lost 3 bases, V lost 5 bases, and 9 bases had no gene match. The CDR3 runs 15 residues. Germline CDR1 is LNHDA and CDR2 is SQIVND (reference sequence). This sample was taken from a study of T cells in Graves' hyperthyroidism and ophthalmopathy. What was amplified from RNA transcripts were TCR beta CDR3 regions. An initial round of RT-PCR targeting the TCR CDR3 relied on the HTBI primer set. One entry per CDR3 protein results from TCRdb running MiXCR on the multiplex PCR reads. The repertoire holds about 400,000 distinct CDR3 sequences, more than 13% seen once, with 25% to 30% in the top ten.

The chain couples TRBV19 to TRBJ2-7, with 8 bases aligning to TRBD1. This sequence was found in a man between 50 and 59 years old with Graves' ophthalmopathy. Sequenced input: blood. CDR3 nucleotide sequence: TGTGCCAGTAGTCCACCGGACAGGGTGGACTACGAGCAGTACTTC. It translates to CASSPPDRVDYEQYF.